This TCR beta chain was retrieved from a study of CD8+ T cells in alopecia areata (dated by TCRdb to the late 2010s). Study-wide context: The treated patients took part in an open-label pilot trial in which moderate-to-severe alopecia areata was treated with oral tofacitinib at 5 to 10 mg twice daily. Patients received tofacitinib for 6 to 18 months and were then followed off drug for 6 months to check for delayed response and recurrence. In treated patients, disease severity was measured using the SALT score, which gives the percentage of scalp surface area affected. In both human patients and the C3H/HeJ mouse model, the study applied high-throughput TCRbeta sequencing to look at T cell clonal expansion in alopecia areata. Human TCRbeta sequencing covered scalp tissue and sorted CD4+ and CD8+ peripheral blood T cells from patchy and totalis/universalis alopecia areata patients and healthy controls. Tofacitinib-treated patients had biopsies at baseline and at 4 and 24 weeks of treatment, with a later scalp biopsy in several patients. Scalp clonality was compared across normal scalp (n=4), patchy alopecia areata scalp (n=8), and alopecia totalis/universalis scalp (n=8). RNA was extracted with the PAXgene miRNA kit for fixed scalp, the miRNeasy kit for PBMCs, and the RNeasy kit for mouse skin. immunoSEQ multiplex PCR using 35 Vbeta forward primers and 13 Jbeta reverse primers was used to amplify TCRbeta CDR3 regions. What the work shows at the level of the full study, not this receptor alone: Compared with normal scalp, lesional scalp had higher clonality and more expanded CD8+ clones, particularly in alopecia totalis/universalis, a pattern that suggests antigenic drive. Tofacitinib significantly decreased scalp clonality and the number of expanded CD8+ clones among the top 100 scalp clones. Shared TCR sequences between patients were less evident than in mice, which may be partly attributable to HLA diversity in the patient population. Unlike mouse skin, where gammadelta T cells dominate, normal human skin contains resident alphabeta T cells that get sequenced too, which complicates analysis of the scalp TCR repertoire. The treated cohort was small, with a single nonresponder, so links between baseline CD8+ expansion and response need larger studies. During tofacitinib treatment, many expanded lesional clones remained in scalp and blood, and this persistence may partly explain relapse after treatment is stopped.

CDR1 and CDR2 (SGDLS, YYNGEE) derive from the germline V gene. The junction shows trimming of 3 bases on V and 3 bases on J, and the gene matches do not reach 3 bases of it. From the cysteine up to the phenylalanine, the CDR3 has a length of 15 residues. The sequence is cut down to CDR3 DNA, 45 bases in frame from base 1. This specimen's time point label, interpreted: less than five weeks on oral tofacitinib. The treatment or condition label, read with the paper, signifies: oral pan-JAK inhibitor, 5-10 mg twice daily. Lesional scalp punch biopsies and peripheral blood were collected from alopecia areata patients. PBMCs were isolated by density centrifugation and stained for CD3, CD4 and CD8, and CD4+ and CD8+ T cells were sorted on a FACSAria. Preparation of the library involved the immunoSEQ multiplex PCR assay. RNA was extracted from all samples and reverse transcribed into cDNA, which served as template for TCR sequencing. First-strand cDNA was synthesized using SuperScript III with a 2:1 mix of oligo-dT and random hexamers. A synthetic immune receptor repertoire was used to gauge amplification bias, and whatever bias remained was removed computationally. Turning to the authors' computational methods: Raw reads were preprocessed for error removal, and CDR3 was defined according to IMGT conventions as running from the conserved cysteine to phenylalanine. To get clonality, Shannon entropy was normalized by log2 of the number of productive unique TCRs and the result was subtracted from 1. CD4 or CD8 identity of scalp clones was inferred by cross-referencing scalp TCRbeta sequences with sorted blood CD4 and CD8 repertoires. Not all clones reach the TCRdb copy of this immuneACCESS table, which keeps in-frame sequences only. Checked studies attribute under half of the gap to unresolved V genes and leave the rest unexplained. V and J calls and clone size are copied from that table; D and trimming were computed from the DNA. This sample lists about 210,000 clones; around three fifths were detected once. Together, the top ten hold 4% to 5% of the sample.

Concerning this clone itself: Which antigen it targets is not known. The record has no base qualities; no much larger clone is one base away.

Sample: CD4+ T cells sorted from blood, taken at week 4, from a patient treated with tofacitinib. The chain was built from TRBV9 and TRBJ2-1, with 10 junctional bases fitting TRBD2. The sequence was obtained from a human donor with alopecia areata. The nucleotides are TGTGCCAGCAGCGCATCTAGCGGGAGCTACAATGAGCAGTTCTTC. Its protein reads: CASSASSGSYNEQFF.